This record looks at one TCR beta chain sequence and its context. The data stem from a study of blood T cell repertoires in COVID-19. V was trimmed by 0 bases and J by 4 bases, leaving 16 bases between them. Germline assignment: CDR1 LGHNT and CDR2 FRNRAP. This CDR3 spans 17 amino acids. Libraries were prepared by immunoSEQ multiplex PCR; TCRdb keeps only in-frame clonotypes and omits some of them. The sample has 100,000 to 150,000 clones, over 60% seen once. Sequences were obtained from peripheral blood. The origin of this receptor is a man aged 40-50 years with active or convalescent COVID-19. The V gene is TRBV12-5, the J gene TRBJ1-5; TRBD1 is a possible D gene (6 bases). The CDR3 DNA is TGTGCTAGTGGTTTGGTACCGGGGGGCAGGGATAATCAGCCCCAGCATTTT. Protein sequence: CASGLVPGGRDNQPQHF.